This T cell receptor (beta chain) stems from a study of blood T cell repertoires in COVID-19. In the study overall: PBMCs, B-cell-depleted T cells, or T cells provided the cDNA or gDNA that made up the material.

Trimming pared 0 bases from V and 2 bases from J, leaving 10 bases between. This CDR3 is 15 amino acids long. Germline CDR1 MNHEY, CDR2 SVGEGT. Regarding this clone: The sample carries other DNA sequences with the same CDR3.

Clones were sequenced by immunoSEQ multiplex PCR, and TCRdb holds only the in-frame ones, with some missing. The sample carries 450,000 to 500,000 clones, approximately 83% recorded once. Input material: peripheral blood. The genes are TRBV6-2 or TRBV6-3 and TRBJ1-2; D might be TRBD1 (6 bases). The receptor was derived from a human donor in a cohort sampled during active COVID-19. CDR3: CASSYSRQGNYGYTF. Written as DNA, the CDR3 is TGTGCCAGCAGTTACTCCCGGCAGGGGAACTATGGCTACACCTTC.